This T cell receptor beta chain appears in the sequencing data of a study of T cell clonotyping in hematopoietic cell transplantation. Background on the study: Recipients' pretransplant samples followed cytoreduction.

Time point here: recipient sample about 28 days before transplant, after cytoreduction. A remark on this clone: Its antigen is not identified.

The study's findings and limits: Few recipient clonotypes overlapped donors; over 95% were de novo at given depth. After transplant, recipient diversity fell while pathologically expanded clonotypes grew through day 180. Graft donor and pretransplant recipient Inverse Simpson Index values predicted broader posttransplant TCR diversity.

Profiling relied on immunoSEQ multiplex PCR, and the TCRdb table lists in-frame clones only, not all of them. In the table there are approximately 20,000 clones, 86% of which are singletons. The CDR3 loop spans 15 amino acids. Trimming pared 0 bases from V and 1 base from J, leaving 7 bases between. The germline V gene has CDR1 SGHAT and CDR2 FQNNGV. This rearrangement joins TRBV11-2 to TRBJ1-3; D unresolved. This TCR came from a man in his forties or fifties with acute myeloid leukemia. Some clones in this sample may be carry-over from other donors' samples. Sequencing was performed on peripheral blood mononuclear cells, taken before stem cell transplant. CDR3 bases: TGTGCCAGCAGCTTAGATTGGGGTTCTGGAAACACCATATATTTT. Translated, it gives CASSLDWGSGNTIYF. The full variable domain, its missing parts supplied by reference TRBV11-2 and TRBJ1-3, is EAGVAQSPRYKIIEKRQSVAFWCNPISGHATLYWYQQILGQGPKLLIQFQNNGVVDDSQLPKDRFSAERLKGVDSTLKIQPAKLEDSAVYLCASSLDWGSGNTIYFGEGSWLTVV.